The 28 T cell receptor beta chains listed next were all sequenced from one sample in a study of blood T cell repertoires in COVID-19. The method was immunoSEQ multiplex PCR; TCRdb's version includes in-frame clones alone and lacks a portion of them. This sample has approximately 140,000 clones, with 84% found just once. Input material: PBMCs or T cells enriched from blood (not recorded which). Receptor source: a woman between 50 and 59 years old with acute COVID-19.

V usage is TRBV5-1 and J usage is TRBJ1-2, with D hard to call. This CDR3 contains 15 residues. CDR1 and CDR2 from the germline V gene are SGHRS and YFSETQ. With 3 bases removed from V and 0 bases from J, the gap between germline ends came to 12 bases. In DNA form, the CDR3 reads TGCGCCAGCAGCTCTCACAGAAAGACTAACTATGGCTACACCTTC. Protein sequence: CASSSHRKTNYGYTF.

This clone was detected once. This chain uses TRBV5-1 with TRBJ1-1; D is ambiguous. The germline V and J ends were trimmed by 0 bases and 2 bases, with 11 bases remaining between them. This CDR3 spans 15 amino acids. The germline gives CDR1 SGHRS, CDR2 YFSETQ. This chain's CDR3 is CASSLVAGGNTEAFF. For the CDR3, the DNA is TGCGCCAGCAGCTTGGTAGCTGGAGGAAACACTGAAGCTTTCTTT.

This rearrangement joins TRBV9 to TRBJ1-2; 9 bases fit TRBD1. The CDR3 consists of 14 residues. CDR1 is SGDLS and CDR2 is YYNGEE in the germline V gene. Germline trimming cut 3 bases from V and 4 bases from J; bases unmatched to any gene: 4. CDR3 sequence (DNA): TGTGCCAGCAGCGAGGGACAGGGTGCCTATGGCTACACCTTC. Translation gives CASSEGQGAYGYTF.

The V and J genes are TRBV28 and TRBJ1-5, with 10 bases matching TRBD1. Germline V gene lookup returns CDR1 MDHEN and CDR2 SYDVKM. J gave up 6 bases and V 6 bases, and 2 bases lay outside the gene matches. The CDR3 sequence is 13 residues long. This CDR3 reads CASRGQGSQPQHF. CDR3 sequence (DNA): TGTGCCAGCAGGGGACAGGGGAGTCAGCCCCAGCATTTT.

CDR3: CASSPHGGDQPQHF. In DNA form, the CDR3 reads TGTGCCAGCAGCCCCCACGGGGGGGACCAGCCCCAGCATTTT. V and J are TRBV7-3 and TRBJ1-5, with D perhaps matching TRBD1 (5 bases). Trimming removed 5 bases at V and 7 bases at J, with 15 bases between. The germline gives CDR1 SGHTA, CDR2 FQGTGA. There are 14 residues in the CDR3.

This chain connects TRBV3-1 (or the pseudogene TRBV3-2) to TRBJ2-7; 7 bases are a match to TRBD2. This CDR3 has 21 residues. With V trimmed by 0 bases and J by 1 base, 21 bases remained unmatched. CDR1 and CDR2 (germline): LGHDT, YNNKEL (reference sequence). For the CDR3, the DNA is TGTGCCAGCAGCCAAGAACCCGAGCGGCGGGAGTTATCGTGGAGGTCCTACGAGCAGTACTTC. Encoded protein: CASSQEPERRELSWRSYEQYF.

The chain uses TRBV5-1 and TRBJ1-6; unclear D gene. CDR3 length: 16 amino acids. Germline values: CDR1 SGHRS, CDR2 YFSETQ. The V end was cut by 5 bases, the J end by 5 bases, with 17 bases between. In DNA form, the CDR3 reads TGCGCCAGCAGGTCCGGCGGGCTTGGGAATAATTCACCCCTCCACTTT. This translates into CASRSGGLGNNSPLHF. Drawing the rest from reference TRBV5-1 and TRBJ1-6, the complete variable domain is KAGVTQTPRYLIKTRGQQVTLSCSPISGHRSVSWYQQTPGQGLQFLFEYFSETQRNKGNFPGRFSGRQFSNSRSEMNVSTLELGDSALYLCASRSGGLGNNSPLHFGNGTRLTVT.

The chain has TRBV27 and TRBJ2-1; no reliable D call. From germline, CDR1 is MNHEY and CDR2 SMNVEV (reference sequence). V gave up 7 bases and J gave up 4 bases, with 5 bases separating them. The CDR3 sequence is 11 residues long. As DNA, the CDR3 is TGTGCCAGCATGCGGTACAATGAGCAGTTCTTC. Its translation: CASMRYNEQFF.

CDR3 in DNA: TGTGCCAGCAGCAAAAGGGGAGGGGGCACTGAAGCTTTCTTT. Protein product: CASSKRGGGTEAFF. The chain employs TRBV21-1 and TRBJ1-1. TRBV21-1 is deemed a pseudogene. The CDR3 consists of 14 residues.

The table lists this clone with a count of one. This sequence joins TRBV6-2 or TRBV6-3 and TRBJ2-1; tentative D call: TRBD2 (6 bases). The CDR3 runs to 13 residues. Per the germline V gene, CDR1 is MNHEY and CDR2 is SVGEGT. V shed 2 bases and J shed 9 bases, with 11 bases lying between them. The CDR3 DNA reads TGTGCCAGCAGTTACGGCGGGACGGGTGAGCAGTTCTTC. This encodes CASSYGGTGEQFF.

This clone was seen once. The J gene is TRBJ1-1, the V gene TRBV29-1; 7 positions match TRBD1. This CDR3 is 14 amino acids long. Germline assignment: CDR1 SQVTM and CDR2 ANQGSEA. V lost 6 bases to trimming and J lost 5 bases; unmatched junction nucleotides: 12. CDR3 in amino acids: CSVATVGGRTEAFF. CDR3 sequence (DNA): TGCAGCGTCGCAACGGTAGGGGGCCGGACTGAAGCTTTCTTT.

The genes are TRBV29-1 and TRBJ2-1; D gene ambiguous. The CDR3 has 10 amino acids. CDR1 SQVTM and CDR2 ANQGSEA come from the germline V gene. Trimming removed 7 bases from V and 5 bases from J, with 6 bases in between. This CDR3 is CSASDNEQFF. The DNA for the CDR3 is TGCAGCGCCTCGGACAATGAGCAGTTCTTC.

This chain's CDR3 is CASSHTAGGESYEQYF. CDR3 DNA: TGTGCCAGCAGCCACACGGCAGGGGGCGAATCGTACGAGCAGTACTTC. The rearrangement uses TRBV7-9 and TRBJ2-7; 8 nucleotides align to TRBD1. There are 16 residues in the CDR3. The V gene end was trimmed by 5 bases and the J gene end by 4 bases; junction bases not matched to a gene: 13. The germline V gene has CDR1 SEHNR and CDR2 FQNEAQ (reference sequence).

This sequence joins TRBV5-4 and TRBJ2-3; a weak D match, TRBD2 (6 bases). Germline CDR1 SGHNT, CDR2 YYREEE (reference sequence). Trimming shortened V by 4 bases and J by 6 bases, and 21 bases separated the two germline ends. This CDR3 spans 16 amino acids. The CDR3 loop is CASSPSLRGGADTQYF. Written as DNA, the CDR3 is TGTGCCAGCAGCCCTTCTCTGCGGGGCGGGGCGGATACGCAGTATTTT.

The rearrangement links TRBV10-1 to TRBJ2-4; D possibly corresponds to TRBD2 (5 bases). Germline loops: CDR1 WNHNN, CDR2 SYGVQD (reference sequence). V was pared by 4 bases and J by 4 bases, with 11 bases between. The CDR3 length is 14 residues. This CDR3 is CASSVHRGKNIQYF. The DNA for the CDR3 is TGCGCCAGCAGTGTCCACCGAGGGAAAAACATTCAGTACTTC.

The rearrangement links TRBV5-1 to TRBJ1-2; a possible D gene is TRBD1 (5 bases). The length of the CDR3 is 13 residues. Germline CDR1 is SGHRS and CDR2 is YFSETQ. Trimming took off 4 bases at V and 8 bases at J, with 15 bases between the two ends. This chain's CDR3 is CASSPDRRGGYTF. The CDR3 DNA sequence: TGCGCCAGCAGCCCGGACCGTAGGGGAGGCTACACCTTC.

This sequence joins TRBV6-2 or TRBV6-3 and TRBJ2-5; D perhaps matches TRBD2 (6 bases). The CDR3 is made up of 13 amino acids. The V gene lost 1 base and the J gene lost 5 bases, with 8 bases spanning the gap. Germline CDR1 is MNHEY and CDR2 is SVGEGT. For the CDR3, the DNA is TGTGCCAGCAGTTACTTCCGGGGGGAGACCCAGTACTTC. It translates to CASSYFRGETQYF.

For the CDR3, the DNA is TGTGCCAGCAGTAGTTACAGGGTAACCACTGAAGCTTTCTTT. It yields the protein CASSSYRVTTEAFF. This chain uses TRBV6-5 with TRBJ1-1, with D perhaps matching TRBD1 (6 bases). V lost 5 bases and J 4 bases, leaving 14 bases between the germline ends. CDR3 length: 14 amino acids. CDR1 MNHEY and CDR2 SVGAGI come from the germline V gene.

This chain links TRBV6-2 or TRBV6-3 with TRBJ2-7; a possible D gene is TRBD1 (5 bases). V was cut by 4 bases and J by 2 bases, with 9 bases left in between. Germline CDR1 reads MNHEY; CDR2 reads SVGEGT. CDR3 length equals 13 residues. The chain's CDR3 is CASSFQGTYEQYF. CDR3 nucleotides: TGTGCCAGCAGTTTCCAGGGAACCTACGAGCAGTACTTC.

Here the CDR3 reads CASSGTGPGGINEQFF. As DNA, the CDR3 is TGTGCCAGCAGCGGGACAGGACCGGGCGGAATAAATGAGCAGTTCTTC. V usage is TRBV21-1 and J usage is TRBJ2-1; the table's D gene call, TRBD1, was not cross checked with the DNA. TRBV21-1 is a pseudogene locus. This CDR3 region has 16 residues.

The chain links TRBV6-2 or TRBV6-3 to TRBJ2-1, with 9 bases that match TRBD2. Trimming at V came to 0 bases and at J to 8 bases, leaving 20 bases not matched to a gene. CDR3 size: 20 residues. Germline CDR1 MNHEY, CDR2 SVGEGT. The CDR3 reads CASSYSIVLAGLAGYHEQFF. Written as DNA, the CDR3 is TGTGCCAGCAGTTACTCGATCGTCCTGGCCGGGCTAGCGGGATACCATGAGCAGTTCTTC.

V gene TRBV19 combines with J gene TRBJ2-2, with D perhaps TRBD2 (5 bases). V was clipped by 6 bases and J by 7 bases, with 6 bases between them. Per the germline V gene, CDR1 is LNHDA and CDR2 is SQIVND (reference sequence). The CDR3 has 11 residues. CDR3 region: CASSGGGELFF. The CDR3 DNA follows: TGTGCCAGTAGCGGAGGCGGGGAGCTGTTTTTT.

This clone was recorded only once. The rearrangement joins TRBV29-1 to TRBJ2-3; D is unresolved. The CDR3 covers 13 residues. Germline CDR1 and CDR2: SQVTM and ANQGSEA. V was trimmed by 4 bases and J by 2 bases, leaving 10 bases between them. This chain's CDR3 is CSVAVQDTDTQYF. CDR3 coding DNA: TGCAGCGTTGCGGTTCAGGACACAGATACGCAGTATTTT.

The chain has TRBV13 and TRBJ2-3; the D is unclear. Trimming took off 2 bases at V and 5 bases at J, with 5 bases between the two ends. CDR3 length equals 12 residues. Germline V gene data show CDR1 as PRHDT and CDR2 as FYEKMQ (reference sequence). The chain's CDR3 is CASSLSRDTQYF. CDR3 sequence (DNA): TGTGCCAGCAGCTTATCCCGAGATACGCAGTATTTT.

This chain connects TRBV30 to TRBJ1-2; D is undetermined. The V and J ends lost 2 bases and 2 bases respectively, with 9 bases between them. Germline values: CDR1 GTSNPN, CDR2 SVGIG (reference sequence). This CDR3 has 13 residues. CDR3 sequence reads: CAWSRPPNYGYTF. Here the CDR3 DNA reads TGTGCCTGGAGTCGTCCCCCCAACTATGGCTACACCTTC.

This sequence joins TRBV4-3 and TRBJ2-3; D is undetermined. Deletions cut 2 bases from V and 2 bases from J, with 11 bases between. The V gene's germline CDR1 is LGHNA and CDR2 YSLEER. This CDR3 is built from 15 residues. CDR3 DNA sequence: TGCGCCAGCAGCCAAACTCCGGGTTTCACAGATACGCAGTATTTT. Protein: CASSQTPGFTDTQYF.

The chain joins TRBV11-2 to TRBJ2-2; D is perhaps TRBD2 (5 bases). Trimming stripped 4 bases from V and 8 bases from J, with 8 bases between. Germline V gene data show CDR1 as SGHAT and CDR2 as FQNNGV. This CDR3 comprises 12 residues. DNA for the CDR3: TGTGCCAGCAGCTCGGGAAAGGGGGAGCTGTTTTTT. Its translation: CASSSGKGELFF.

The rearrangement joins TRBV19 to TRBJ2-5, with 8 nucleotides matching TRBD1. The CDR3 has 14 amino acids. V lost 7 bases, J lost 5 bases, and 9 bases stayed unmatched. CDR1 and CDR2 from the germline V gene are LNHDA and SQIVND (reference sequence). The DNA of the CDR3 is TGTGCCAGTATGGGGCAGGACAGGGAGGAGACCCAGTACTTC. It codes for CASMGQDREETQYF. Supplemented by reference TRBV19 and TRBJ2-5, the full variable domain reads DGGITQSPKYLFRKEGQNVTLSCEQNLNHDAMYWYRQDPGQGLRLIYYSQIVNDFQKGDIAEGYSVSREKKESFPLTVTSAQKNPTAFYLCASMGQDREETQYFGPGTRLLVL.